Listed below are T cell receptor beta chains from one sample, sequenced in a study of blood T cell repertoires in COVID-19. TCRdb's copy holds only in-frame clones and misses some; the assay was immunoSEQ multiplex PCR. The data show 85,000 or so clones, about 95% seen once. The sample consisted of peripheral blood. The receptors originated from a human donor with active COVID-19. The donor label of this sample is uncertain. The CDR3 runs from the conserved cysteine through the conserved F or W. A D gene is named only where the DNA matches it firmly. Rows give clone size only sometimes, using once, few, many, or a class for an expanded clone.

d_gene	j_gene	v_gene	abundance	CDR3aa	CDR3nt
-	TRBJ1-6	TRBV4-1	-	CASSQTGTRNSPLHF	TGCGCCAGCAGCCAAACCGGTACCCGAAATTCACCCCTCCACTTT
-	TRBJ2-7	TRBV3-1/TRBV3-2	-	CASSQGSGGPYEQYF	TGTGCCAGCAGCCAAGGGTCCGGGGGTCCCTACGAGCAGTACTTC
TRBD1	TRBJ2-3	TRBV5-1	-	CASSSSGTGADTQYF	TGCGCCAGCAGCTCATCCGGGACAGGGGCAGATACGCAGTATTTT
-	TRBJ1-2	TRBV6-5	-	CASSYDGGYTF	TGTGCCAGCAGTTACGACGGGGGCTACACCTTC
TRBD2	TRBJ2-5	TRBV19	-	CASRGTSGGPETQYF	TGTGCCAGTAGGGGGACTAGCGGGGGCCCAGAGACCCAGTACTTC
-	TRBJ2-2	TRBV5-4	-	CAKRPRNYVEITGELFF	TGTGCCAAGAGGCCTCGCAACTACGTGGAAATCACCGGGGAGCTGTTTTTT
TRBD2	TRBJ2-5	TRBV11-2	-	CASSIDSGRGETQYF	TGTGCCAGCAGCATAGATAGCGGGAGGGGAGAGACCCAGTACTTC
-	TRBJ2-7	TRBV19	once	CASSGSGEQYF	TGTGCCAGTAGTGGCTCGGGAGAGCAGTACTTC
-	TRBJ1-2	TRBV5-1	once	CASSGEPRGYGYTF	TGCGCCAGCAGCGGCGAGCCCCGGGGATATGGCTACACCTTC
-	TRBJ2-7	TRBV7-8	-	CASSLGYFTGMDEQYF	TGTGCCAGCAGCTTAGGCTATTTTACAGGGATGGACGAGCAGTACTTC
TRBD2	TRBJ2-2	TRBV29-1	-	CSAILADDATGELFF	TGCAGCGCGATACTAGCGGACGACGCCACCGGGGAGCTGTTTTTT
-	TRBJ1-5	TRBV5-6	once	CASSSFGGGQPQHF	TGTGCCAGCAGCTCGTTCGGGGGAGGTCAGCCCCAGCATTTT
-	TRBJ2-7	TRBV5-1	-	CASSQGTTYEQYF	TGCGCCAGCAGCCAGGGAACCACCTACGAGCAGTACTTC
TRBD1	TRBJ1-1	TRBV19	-	CASSQGQRNTEAFF	TGTGCCAGTAGCCAGGGACAGAGAAACACTGAAGCTTTCTTT
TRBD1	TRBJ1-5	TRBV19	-	CASSMTGGNQPQHF	TGTGCCAGTAGTATGACAGGGGGTAATCAGCCCCAGCATTTT
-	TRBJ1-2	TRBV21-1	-	CASSNGYGYTF	TGTGCCAGCAGCAACGGCTATGGCTACACCTTC
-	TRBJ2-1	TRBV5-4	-	CASSPISSYNEQFF	TGTGCCAGCAGCCCGATTAGCTCCTACAATGAGCAGTTCTTC
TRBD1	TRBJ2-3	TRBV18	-	CASSRTGGVSTDTQYF	TGTGCCAGCTCACGGACAGGGGGCGTTAGCACAGATACGCAGTATTTT
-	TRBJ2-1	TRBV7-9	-	CASSGQEFEQFF	TGTGCCAGCAGCGGCCAGGAATTTGAGCAGTTCTTC
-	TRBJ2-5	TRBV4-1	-	CASSQAWTAQETQYF	TGCGCCAGCAGCCAAGCTTGGACAGCACAAGAGACCCAGTACTTC
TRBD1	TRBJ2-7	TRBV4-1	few	CASSQRTGSSYEQYF	TGCGCCAGCAGCCAAAGGACAGGGAGCTCCTACGAGCAGTACTTC
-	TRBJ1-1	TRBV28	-	CASSLAGTAEAFF	TGTGCCAGCAGTTTAGCGGGGACGGCTGAAGCTTTCTTT
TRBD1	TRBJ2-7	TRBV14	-	CASSQGTGAREQYF	TGTGCCAGCAGCCAAGGGACAGGGGCGAGGGAGCAGTACTTC
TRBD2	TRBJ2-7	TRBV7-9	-	CASSPPGLAGVSEQYF	TGTGCCAGCAGTCCACCGGGACTAGCGGGAGTATCCGAGCAGTACTTC
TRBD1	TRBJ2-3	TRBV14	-	CASSRLPGTARDTQYF	TGTGCCAGCAGCCGACTACCCGGGACAGCTCGAGATACGCAGTATTTT
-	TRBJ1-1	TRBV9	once	CASSVVMGQNTEAFF	TGTGCCAGCAGCGTAGTAATGGGGCAGAACACTGAAGCTTTCTTT
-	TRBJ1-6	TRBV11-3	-	CASSLEVRVNSPLHF	TGTGCCAGCAGCTTAGAGGTCAGGGTTAATTCACCCCTCCACTTT
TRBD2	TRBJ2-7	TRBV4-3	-	CASSQDSGHEQYF	TGCGCCAGCAGCCAAGATAGCGGGCACGAGCAGTACTTC
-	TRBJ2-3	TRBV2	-	CASSESWANTDTQYF	TGTGCCAGCAGTGAAAGTTGGGCCAACACAGATACGCAGTATTTT
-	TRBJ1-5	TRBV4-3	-	CASSQESGGNQPQHF	TGCGCCAGCAGCCAAGAGTCGGGGGGGAATCAGCCCCAGCATTTT
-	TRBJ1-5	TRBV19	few	CASSMTTNQPQHF	TGTGCCAGTAGCATGACTACCAATCAGCCCCAGCATTTT
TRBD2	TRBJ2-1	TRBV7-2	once	CASSLGTSGANEQFF	TGTGCCAGCAGCTTAGGGACTAGCGGGGCAAATGAGCAGTTCTTC